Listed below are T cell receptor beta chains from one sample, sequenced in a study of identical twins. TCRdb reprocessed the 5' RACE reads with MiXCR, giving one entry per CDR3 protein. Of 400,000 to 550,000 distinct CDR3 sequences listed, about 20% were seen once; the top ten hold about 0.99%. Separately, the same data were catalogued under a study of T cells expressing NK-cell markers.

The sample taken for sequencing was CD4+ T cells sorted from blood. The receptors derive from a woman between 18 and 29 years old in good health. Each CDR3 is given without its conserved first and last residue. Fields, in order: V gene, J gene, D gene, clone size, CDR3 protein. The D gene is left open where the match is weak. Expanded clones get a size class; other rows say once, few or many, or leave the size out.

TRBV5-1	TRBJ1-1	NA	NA	ASSVPTGNTEAF
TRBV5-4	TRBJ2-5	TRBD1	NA	ASSWTGGQETQY
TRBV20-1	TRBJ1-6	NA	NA	SAKLGPITYNSPLH
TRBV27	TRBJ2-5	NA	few	ASRGEVPQETQY
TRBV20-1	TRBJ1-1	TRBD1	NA	SAWTGNTEAF
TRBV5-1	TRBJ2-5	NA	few	ASSLSGTIGETQY
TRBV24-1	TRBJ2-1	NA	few	ATSGRTPEGYNEQF
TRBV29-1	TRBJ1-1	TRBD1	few	SVHTGTGPSEAF
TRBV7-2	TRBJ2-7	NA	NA	ASSLVGTALHEQY
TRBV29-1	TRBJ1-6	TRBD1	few	SVAGTEYNSPLH
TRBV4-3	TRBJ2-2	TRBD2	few	ASSQVALAGVLNTGELF
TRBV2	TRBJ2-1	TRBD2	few	ASSSRPLAGGSHNEQF
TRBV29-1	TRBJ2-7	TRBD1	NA	SVSQGASSYEQY
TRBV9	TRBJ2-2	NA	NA	ASSDPGLLTGELF
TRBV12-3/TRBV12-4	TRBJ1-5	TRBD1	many	ASSLRTGPLNQPQH
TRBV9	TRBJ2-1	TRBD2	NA	ASSTQPSGGANEQF
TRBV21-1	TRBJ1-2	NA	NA	ASSDTPWGYT
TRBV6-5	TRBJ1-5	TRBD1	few	ASSYDRGGQPQH
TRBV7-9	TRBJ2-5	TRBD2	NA	ASSGRGRGSQETQY
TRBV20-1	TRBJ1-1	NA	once	SARTQIPEAF
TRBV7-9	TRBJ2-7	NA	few	ASSSMGEQY
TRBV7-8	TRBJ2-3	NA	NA	ASRIRKAQTSDTQY
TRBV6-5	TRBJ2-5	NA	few	ASSYSRVRGRQETQY
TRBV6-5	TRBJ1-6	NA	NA	ASGRAPLH
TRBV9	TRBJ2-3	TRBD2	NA	ASSPRGGEDTQY
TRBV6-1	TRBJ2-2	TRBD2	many	ATLSSGASNTGELF
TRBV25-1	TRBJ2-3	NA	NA	ASSEAGNRAQY
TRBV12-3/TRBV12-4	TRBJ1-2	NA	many	ASSWTGRSYGYT
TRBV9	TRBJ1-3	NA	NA	ASSYRPPPGNTIY
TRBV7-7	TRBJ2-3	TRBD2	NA	ASSLRDSGGDTDTQY
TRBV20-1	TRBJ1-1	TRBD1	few	STDRGYAEAF
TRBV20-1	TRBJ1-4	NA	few	SASGTNEKLF